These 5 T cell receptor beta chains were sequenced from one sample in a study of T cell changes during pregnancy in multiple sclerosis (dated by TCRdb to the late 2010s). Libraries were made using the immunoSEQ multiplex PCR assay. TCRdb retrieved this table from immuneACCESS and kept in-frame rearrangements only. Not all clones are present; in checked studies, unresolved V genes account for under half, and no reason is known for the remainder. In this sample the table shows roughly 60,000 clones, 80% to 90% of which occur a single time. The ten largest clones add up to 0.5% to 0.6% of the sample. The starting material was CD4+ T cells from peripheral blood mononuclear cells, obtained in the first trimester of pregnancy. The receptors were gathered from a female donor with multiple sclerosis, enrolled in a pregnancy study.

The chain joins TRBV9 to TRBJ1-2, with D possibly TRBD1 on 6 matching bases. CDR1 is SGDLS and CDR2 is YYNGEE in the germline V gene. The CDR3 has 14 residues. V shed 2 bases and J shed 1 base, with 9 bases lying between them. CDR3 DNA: TGTGCCAGCAGCGTTGGACAGTATAACTATGGCTACACCTTC. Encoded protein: CASSVGQYNYGYTF.

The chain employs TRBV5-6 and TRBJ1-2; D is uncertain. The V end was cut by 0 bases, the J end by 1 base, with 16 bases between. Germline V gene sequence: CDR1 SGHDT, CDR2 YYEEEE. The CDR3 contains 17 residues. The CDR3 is CASSLAAEGGFNYGYTF. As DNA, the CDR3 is TGTGCCAGCAGCTTGGCCGCGGAAGGAGGGTTTAACTATGGCTACACCTTC.

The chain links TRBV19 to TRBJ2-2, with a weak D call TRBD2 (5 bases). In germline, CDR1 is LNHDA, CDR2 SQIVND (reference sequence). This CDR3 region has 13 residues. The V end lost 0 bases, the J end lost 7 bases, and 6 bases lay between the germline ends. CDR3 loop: CASSIDRDGELFF. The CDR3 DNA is TGTGCCAGTAGTATAGATCGGGACGGGGAGCTGTTTTTT.

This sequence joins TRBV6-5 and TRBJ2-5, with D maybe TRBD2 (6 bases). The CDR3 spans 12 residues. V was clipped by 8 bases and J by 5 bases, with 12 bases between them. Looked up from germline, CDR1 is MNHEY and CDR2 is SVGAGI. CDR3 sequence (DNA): TGTGCCAGCGGAGGGCAGCATGAGACCCAGTACTTC. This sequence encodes CASGGQHETQYF.

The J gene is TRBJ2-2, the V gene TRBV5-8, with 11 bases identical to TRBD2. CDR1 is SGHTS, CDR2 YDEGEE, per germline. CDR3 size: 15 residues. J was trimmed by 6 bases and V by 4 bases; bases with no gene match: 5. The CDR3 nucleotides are TGTGCCAGCAGCGTCCTAGCGGGAGGATCCGGGGAGCTGTTTTTT. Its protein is CASSVLAGGSGELFF.